This TCR beta chain comes out of a study of beta chain features in type 1 diabetes. Sequenced material consisted of expressed TCRB transcripts (all of the isolated RNA was reverse transcribed). Using immunoSEQ multiplex PCR, the repertoire was profiled, and TCRdb retains in-frame clones only, with some absent. The data show 810,000 or so clones, with roughly a sixth seen just once and 0.023% held by the top ten. The CDR3 has 16 residues. Germline assignment: CDR1 MNHEY and CDR2 SMNVEV (reference sequence). Trimming cost V 3 bases and J 2 bases, with 14 bases left between them. Only a few counts were recorded for this clone.

The chain joins TRBV27 to TRBJ2-1, with TRBD1 as a possible D gene (5 bases). The clonotype originates from a woman between 18 and 29 years old in good health. Material for sequencing was naive CD4+ T cells from blood. CDR3 nucleotide sequence: TGTGCCAGCAGTTTTGCACGGTGGGGCGCCTACAATGAGCAGTTCTTC. As protein: CASSFARWGAYNEQFF.